A selection of T cell receptor beta chains follows, all from one sample in a study of vaccination and CD4 T cells after COVID-19. Antigens of these TCRs are unknown. Each CDR3 protein gets one entry after TCRdb re-called the PCR reads with MiXCR. The top ten hold 25% to 30% of the sample, which has about 3,600 distinct CDR3 sequences, 30% to 40% seen once. Sequences were obtained from CD4+ T cells from blood, cultured in vitro. These receptor sequences come from a human donor who had recovered from COVID-19. Both conserved end residues are part of each CDR3. D genes are given only for firm matches. Size tells how often a clone was seen (once, few, many) or the class of an expanded clone, and some rows leave it out.

TRBJ2-3 few . TRBV24-1 TGTGCCACCAGTGATGTGACAGCGACAGATACGCAGTATTTT CATSDVTATDTQYF
TRBJ1-1 . TRBD1 TRBV12-3/TRBV12-4 TGTGCCAGCAGTTTTCACGGACAGGCTCTGAACACTGAAGCTTTCTTT CASSFHGQALNTEAFF
TRBJ1-4 . TRBD1 TRBV20-1 TGCAGTGCTAGAGATTTCAGGGGGCACGAAAAACTGTTTTTT CSARDFRGHEKLFF
TRBJ1-1 . . TRBV7-9 TGTGCCAGCAGCGGCGTATTCGGCGACGAAGCTTTCTTT CASSGVFGDEAFF
TRBJ2-7 few . TRBV27 TGTGCCAGCAGCAGACAGGTTCTGACGAGCGAGCAGTACTTC CASSRQVLTSEQYF
TRBJ1-5 . . TRBV19 TGTGCCAGTAGTATCTTGGATTCGAGGAATCAGGCCCAGCATTTT CASSILDSRNQAQHF
TRBJ1-5 . . TRBV3-1 TGTGCCAGCAGCCAAGTCGGACAGCCCCAGCATTTT CASSQVGQPQHF
TRBJ1-5 . . TRBV15 TGTGCCACCATGCCCCTGGGCCGGAATGAGCCCCAGCATTTT CATMPLGRNEPQHF
TRBJ2-3 . TRBD2 TRBV27 TGTGCCAGCAGGGGACTAGGTTCAATTAGGCAGTATTTT CASRGLGSIRQYF
TRBJ1-1 . . TRBV12-3/TRBV12-4 TGTGCCAGCAGTTTCCACGGCCGTGAAGCTTTCTTT CASSFHGREAFF
TRBJ2-7 few . TRBV21-1 TGTGCCAGCAGCAAAGGTCCCAGGGAGGCTGGAGAGCAGTACTTC CASSKGPREAGEQYF
TRBJ2-1 . TRBD2 TRBV27 TGTGCCAGCAGTTTATACAGTCTGGGTCAGCGGGAGCAGGCCAATGAGCAGTTCTTC CASSLYSLGQREQANEQFF
TRBJ1-2 few TRBD1 TRBV20-1 TGCAGTGCTAGGGACAGGGTAGTGTATGGCTACACCTTC CSARDRVVYGYTF
TRBJ1-2 once TRBD1 TRBV6-1 TGTGTCAGCAGTCTCAGACAGGGTTGGAGCTATGGCTACACCTTC CVSSLRQGWSYGYTF
TRBJ2-7 . TRBD1 TRBV6-1 TGTGCCAGCGGGCGGAAATGGACAGGGGGACACGAGCAGTACTTC CASGRKWTGGHEQYF
TRBJ2-5 . . TRBV11-2 TGTGCCAGCAGCTTAGAATTCGACGGGAAGACCCAGTACTTC CASSLEFDGKTQYF
TRBJ2-7 . . TRBV20-1 TGCAGTGGCACTACTAGGAGGGGCGAGCAGTACTTC CSGTTRRGEQYF
TRBJ1-6 . . TRBV7-2 TGTGCCAGCAGCTTTATAGGAAACAATTCACCCCTCCACTTT CASSFIGNNSPLHF
TRBJ2-2 few TRBD2 TRBV20-1 TGCAGTGCTTCTAGCGGGACTCCTATAGGTACCGGGGAGCTGTTTTTT CSASSGTPIGTGELFF
TRBJ2-5 . . TRBV6-2/TRBV6-3 TGTGCCAGCAGTTACAGTCCCGTTGTCGGGGCAGTTCAAGGAGAGACCCAGTACTTC CASSYSPVVGAVQGETQYF
TRBJ1-5 . . TRBV19 TGTGCCAGTTACAACCGGGCCTCCCTTGGGCAGCCCCAGCATTTT CASYNRASLGQPQHF
TRBJ2-1 . TRBD2 TRBV24-1 TGTGCCACCAGTGACCCGGGGGGAGCGGGAGTAGAGCAGTTCTTC CATSDPGGAGVEQFF
TRBJ2-4 . TRBD1 TRBV6-1 TGTGCCAGCAGACCTACAGGGGTAGCCAAAAACATTCAGTACTTC CASRPTGVAKNIQYF
TRBJ1-1 . . TRBV4-1 TGCGCCAGCAGCCAAGCTCGGGGGAACACTGAAGCTTTCTTT CASSQARGNTEAFF
TRBJ2-7 . TRBD1 TRBV19 TGTGCCAGTAGTATAGCGGGACAGGGAAACGAGCAGTACTTC CASSIAGQGNEQYF
TRBJ2-1 . TRBD2 TRBV6-1 TGTGCCAGCACTGGCGGGAGAGATCGGAATGAGCAGTTCTTC CASTGGRDRNEQFF
TRBJ1-3 large . TRBV7-9 TGTGCCAGCAGTCACAGAGACTCTGGAAACACCATATATTTT CASSHRDSGNTIYF
TRBJ2-3 . . TRBV12-5 TGTGCTAGTGGTTTGGTAGGTCTGGGGAGACCCTTTGGCACAGATACGCAGTATTTT CASGLVGLGRPFGTDTQYF